Described below is a single T cell receptor (beta chain) sequence and its context. No antigen is known for it. The sample comes from a study of blood T cells in healthy people across ages. Notes on the study in general: Diversity estimated from one million T cells was considered an underestimate. Long-lived and aged donors differed, with more naive CD4+ cells and higher diversity in the long-lived.

A second 7 to 11 cycle PCR used barcoded and J-beta primers. A template-switch adaptor with 12 random nucleotides tagged each cDNA molecule. In TCRdb, the 5' RACE reads were re-called with MiXCR into one record per CDR3 protein. This sample carries 1.5 million to 1.8 million distinct CDR3 sequences, 35% to 45% of them seen once, and the ten largest clones take more than 4%. Sequenced sample: blood. The clonotype was recovered from a woman between 18 and 29 years old in good health.

In DNA form, the CDR3 reads TGCAGCGTGCAACAGGGGGCTGGCTACACCTTC. It yields the protein CSVQQGAGYTF. The chain carries TRBV29-1 and TRBJ1-2; 9 bases map to TRBD1. Trimming cost V 6 bases and J 7 bases; bases outside gene matches: 3. The CDR3 runs 11 residues. Germline-derived CDR1 and CDR2 are SQVTM and ANQGSEA. Complete variable domain (other parts from reference TRBV29-1 and TRBJ1-2): SAVISQKPSRDICQRGTSLTIQCQVDSQVTMMFWYRQQPGQSLTLIATANQGSEATYESGFVIDKFPISRPNLTFSTLTVSNMSPEDSSIYLCSVQQGAGYTFGSGTRLTVV.